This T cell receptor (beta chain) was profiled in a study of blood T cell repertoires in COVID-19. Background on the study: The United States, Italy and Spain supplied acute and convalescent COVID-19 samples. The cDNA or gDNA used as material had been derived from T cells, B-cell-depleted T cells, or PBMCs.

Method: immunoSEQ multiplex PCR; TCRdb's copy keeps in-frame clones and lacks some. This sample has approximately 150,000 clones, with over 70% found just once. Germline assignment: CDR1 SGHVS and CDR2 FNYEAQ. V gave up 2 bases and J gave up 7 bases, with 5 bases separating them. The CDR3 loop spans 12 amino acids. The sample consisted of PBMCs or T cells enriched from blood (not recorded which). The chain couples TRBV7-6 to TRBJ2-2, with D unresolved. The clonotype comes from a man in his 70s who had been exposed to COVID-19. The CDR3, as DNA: TGTGCCAGCAGCTTACTAGGCGGGGAGCTGTTTTTT. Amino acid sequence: CASSLLGGELFF.